Following are 32 T cell receptor beta chains from one sample sequenced in a study of early T cells in non-severe SARS-CoV-2 infection. TCRdb reprocessed the 5' RACE reads with MiXCR, giving one entry per CDR3 protein. The sample yields about 33,000 distinct CDR3 sequences, under 6.5% seen once. Sample: whole blood. These receptors originate from an adult who was a healthcare worker with PCR-confirmed SARS-CoV-2 infection or an uninfected control (not recorded which).

This clonotype was recorded many times. The rearrangement joins TRBV12-3 or TRBV12-4 to TRBJ1-5; D uncertain. Trimming removed 5 bases at V and 1 base at J, with 18 bases between. The CDR3 totals 17 residues. The CDR3 DNA reads TGTGCCAGCAGTCCAGCGGGTCTACGTGGGAGCAATCAGCCCCAGCATTTT. Translating gives CASSPAGLRGSNQPQHF.

The chain has TRBV7-9 and TRBJ1-4, with 8 positions matching TRBD1. Germline lookup yields CDR1 SEHNR and CDR2 FQNEAQ (reference sequence). CDR3 length equals 15 residues. Germline trimming cut 2 bases from V and 5 bases from J; bases unmatched to any gene: 4. The CDR3 nucleotides are TGTGCCAGCAGCTTAAGGGACAGGAAGAATGAAAAACTGTTTTTT. Translation: CASSLRDRKNEKLFF.

This clonotype appeared a few times. V gene TRBV5-1 combines with J gene TRBJ2-3; TRBD2 might be the D (5 bases). The CDR3 is 14 amino acids. V lost 0 bases and J 2 bases, leaving 7 bases between the germline ends. From germline, CDR1 is SGHRS and CDR2 YFSETQ. The CDR3 DNA reads TGCGCCAGCAGCTTGGAGACTACCACAGATACGCAGTATTTT. The encoded protein is CASSLETTTDTQYF.

This clonotype was seen repeatedly, ten times or more. The V gene is TRBV25-1, the J gene TRBJ1-1, with D tentatively TRBD1 (5 bases). The V and J ends lost 6 bases and 1 base respectively, with 9 bases between them. The CDR3 loop spans 13 amino acids. Per germline, CDR1 MGHDK and CDR2 SYGVNS. The CDR3: CASRTAANTEAFF. The CDR3 DNA reads TGTGCCAGCAGGACAGCGGCGAACACTGAAGCTTTCTTT. Using reference TRBV25-1 and TRBJ1-1 for the parts outside the CDR3, the full variable domain is EADIYQTPRYLVIGTGKKITLECSQTMGHDKMYWYQQDPGMELHLIHYSYGVNSTEKGDLSSESTVSRIRTEHFPLTLESARPSHTSQYLCASRTAANTEAFFGQGTRLTVV.

This clonotype was detected many times. The CDR3 loop reads CASSSATGAGHQPQHF. In DNA form, the CDR3 reads TGTGCCAGCAGCAGTGCGACAGGGGCAGGGCATCAGCCCCAGCATTTT. The chain couples TRBV7-9 to TRBJ1-5, with 8 bases fitting TRBD1. CDR1 is SEHNR, CDR2 FQNEAQ, per germline (reference sequence). V dropped 5 bases and J dropped 5; count of bases not matched to a gene: 11. This CDR3 is 16 amino acids long.

This clonotype was seen a few times. The J gene is TRBJ1-1, the V gene TRBV6-5; no clear D gene. The CDR3 sequence is 12 residues long. Germline V gene lookup returns CDR1 MNHEY and CDR2 SVGAGI. V was shortened by 6 bases and J by 1 base, with 6 bases between the two germline ends. The CDR3 region has the DNA TGTGCCAGCAGATACAGGAACACTGAAGCTTTCTTT. It codes for CASRYRNTEAFF.

This clonotype was detected ten times or more. The V call is TRBV3-2, the J call TRBJ2-5; the table gives TRBD1 as D, unverified against the DNA. TRBV3-2 is labeled a pseudogene. The CDR3 covers 14 residues. CDR3 in DNA: TGTGCCAGCAGCCAAGAGGCAGGGTACGAGACCCAGTACTTC. It translates to CASSQEAGYETQYF.

The chain carries TRBV7-2 and TRBJ2-7; perhaps D is TRBD1 or TRBD2 (5 bases each). Germline CDR1 and CDR2: SGHTA and FQGNSA. V gave up 4 bases and J gave up 2 bases, with 15 bases separating them. The CDR3 sequence is 15 residues long. CDR3 residues: CASSWVGRGAYEQYF. CDR3 DNA sequence: TGTGCCAGCAGCTGGGTAGGTCGGGGCGCCTACGAGCAGTACTTC.

This clonotype has at least ten counts. The chain has TRBV19 and TRBJ2-1, with D perhaps TRBD1 (5 bases). The CDR3 spans 17 residues. Between the trimmed V and J ends, which lost 3 bases and 9 bases, there was a span of 24 bases. Germline assignment: CDR1 LNHDA and CDR2 SQIVND (reference sequence). In nucleotides, the CDR3 is TGTGCCAGTAGTATCGCCCCTTGGTTAGGGAAAAGGGGTGAGCAGTTCTTC. Protein: CASSIAPWLGKRGEQFF.

In its sample, this clonotype was seen many times. The chain combines TRBV18 with TRBJ2-2; TRBD1 aligns across 8 bases. CDR3 length: 16 residues. The V gene end was trimmed by 1 base and the J gene end by 4 bases; junction bases not matched to a gene: 5. Germline CDR1 KGHSH, CDR2 LQKENI. The CDR3 sequence: CASSPRTGSTTGELFF. CDR3 nucleotide sequence: TGTGCCAGCTCACCACGGACAGGGTCGACCACCGGGGAGCTGTTTTTT.

The sample holds many counts of this clonotype. The V and J genes are TRBV5-6 and TRBJ2-5; no clear D. Trimming removed 2 bases at V and 0 bases at J, with 5 bases between. CDR3 length: 13 amino acids. CDR1 is SGHDT and CDR2 is YYEEEE in the germline V gene. In nucleotides, the CDR3 is TGTGCCAGCAGCTTAGGGTACCAAGAGACCCAGTACTTC. Translated, it gives CASSLGYQETQYF.

Many counts were recorded for this clonotype. The chain has TRBV6-1 and TRBJ2-7; possible D gene TRBD1, 6 bases. V shed 2 bases and J shed 4 bases, with 9 bases lying between them. The CDR3 covers 13 residues. CDR1 and CDR2 from the germline V gene are MNHNS and SASEGT. The CDR3: CASSENGQYEQYF. In DNA form, the CDR3 reads TGTGCCAGCAGTGAAAACGGACAGTACGAGCAGTACTTC.

This clonotype was seen repeatedly, ten times or more. V usage is TRBV3-1 and J usage is TRBJ2-6, with 9 bases identical to TRBD1. CDR3 size: 15 residues. The germline gives CDR1 LGHDT, CDR2 YNNKEL (reference sequence). The trim removed 4 bases at V and 6 bases at J, leaving 4 bases unmatched. Here the CDR3 reads CASSRGQGKANVLTF. CDR3 DNA: TGTGCCAGCAGCCGAGGACAGGGGAAGGCCAACGTCCTGACTTTC.

In the case of this clonotype: A read error is possible here, since a much larger clone lies one base away. This chain joins TRBV5-1 and TRBJ1-1; D is perhaps TRBD1 (6 bases). Per the germline V gene, CDR1 is SGHRS and CDR2 is YFSETQ. Between the trimmed V and J ends, which lost 0 bases and 6 bases, there was a span of 12 bases. This CDR3 contains 14 residues. For the CDR3, the DNA is TGCGCCAGCAGCTTGGAGAGGGGGAGCGCTGAAGCTTTCTTT. As protein: CASSLERGSAEAFF.

This clonotype came up a few times. V is TRBV28 and J is TRBJ1-1; D gene uncertain. Per the germline V gene, CDR1 is MDHEN and CDR2 is SYDVKM. V lost 5 bases and J lost 4, with 11 bases in between. CDR3 length: 13 amino acids. CDR3 in DNA: TGTGCCAGCAGTGAGCAGGCTATCACTGAAGCTTTCTTT. Its translation: CASSEQAITEAFF.

The chain recombines TRBV20-1 with TRBJ2-5, with unresolved D. The CDR3 contains 11 residues. V shed 0 bases and J shed 10 bases, with 9 bases lying between them. CDR1 and CDR2 (germline): DFQATT, SNEGSKA (reference sequence). CDR3 protein: CSARDQPSQYF. The CDR3, as DNA: TGCAGTGCTAGAGATCAGCCTAGCCAGTACTTC.

The rearrangement joins TRBV7-2 to TRBJ1-4; TRBD1 matches 7 bases. The V segment lost 1 base and the J segment 8 bases; nucleotides outside the gene matches: 7. The germline CDR1 and CDR2 sequences are SGHTA and FQGNSA. The CDR3 sequence is 15 residues long. CDR3: CASSLETGRLEKLFF. The CDR3 nucleotides are TGTGCCAGCAGCTTAGAGACAGGGAGGCTGGAAAAACTGTTTTTT.

The chain has TRBV7-8 and TRBJ2-2; TRBD2 might be the D (5 bases). V lost 1 base and J lost 1, with 10 bases in between. The CDR3 covers 16 residues. Germline-derived CDR1 and CDR2 are SGHVS and FQNEAQ. CDR3: CASSLVAPGNTGELFF. Written as DNA, the CDR3 is TGTGCCAGCAGCTTAGTAGCGCCAGGGAACACCGGGGAGCTGTTTTTT.

This clonotype was observed at least ten times. The chain has TRBV5-1 and TRBJ2-7, with 12 nucleotides matching TRBD2. Trimming at V came to 2 bases and at J to 2 bases, leaving 5 bases not matched to a gene. Germline CDR1 reads SGHRS; CDR2 reads YFSETQ. The CDR3 totals 16 residues. DNA of the CDR3: TGCGCCAGCAGCTTAACTAGCGGGGGGAGTGCCTACGAGCAGTACTTC. Amino acid sequence: CASSLTSGGSAYEQYF.

This clonotype was found many times. The chain employs TRBV11-2 and TRBJ1-1; 8 bases are a match to TRBD1. The CDR3 covers 14 residues. V gave up 5 bases and J gave up 4 bases; unmatched junction bases: 6. Germline V gene data show CDR1 as SGHAT and CDR2 as FQNNGV. The CDR3 loop reads CASSIQGVGTEAFF. CDR3 nucleotides: TGTGCCAGCAGCATACAGGGGGTCGGCACTGAAGCTTTCTTT.

This clonotype was seen at least ten times. The V gene is TRBV19, the J gene TRBJ2-1, with D possibly called TRBD1 or TRBD2 (5 bases each). The CDR3 has 15 residues. Germline V gene sequence: CDR1 LNHDA, CDR2 SQIVND (reference sequence). V was cut by 6 bases and J by 6 bases, with 18 bases left in between. The CDR3 DNA reads TGTGCCAGTAGCCCCCTATGGGGGAAAATCAATGAGCAGTTCTTC. This sequence encodes CASSPLWGKINEQFF. Based on the CDR3 plus reference TRBV19 and TRBJ2-1, the full variable domain is DGGITQSPKYLFRKEGQNVTLSCEQNLNHDAMYWYRQDPGQGLRLIYYSQIVNDFQKGDIAEGYSVSREKKESFPLTVTSAQKNPTAFYLCASSPLWGKINEQFFGPGTRLTVL.

This clonotype showed up many times. The chain is built from TRBV7-8 and TRBJ1-5; D not certain. V gave up 2 bases and J gave up 6 bases, with 8 bases separating them. The CDR3 has 13 residues. Looked up from germline, CDR1 is SGHVS and CDR2 is FQNEAQ. The CDR3 reads CASSLKSGQPQHF. The DNA of the CDR3 is TGTGCCAGCAGCTTAAAGTCGGGTCAGCCCCAGCATTTT. The variable domain in full, completed from reference TRBV7-8 and TRBJ1-5, reads GAGVSQSPRYKVAKRGQDVALRCDPISGHVSLFWYQQALGQGPEFLTYFQNEAQLDKSGLPSDRFFAERPEGSVSTLKIQRTQQEDSAVYLCASSLKSGQPQHFGDGTRLSIL.

For this clonotype: A much larger clone sits a single nucleotide away, making a read error possible. The chain employs TRBV6-4 and TRBJ2-3, with 9 bases lining up with TRBD2. V was pared by 5 bases and J by 3 bases, with 6 bases of the junction left unmatched. The CDR3 totals 15 residues. Germline values: CDR1 MRHNA, CDR2 SNTAGT. CDR3 nucleotides: TGTGCCAGCAGTAGCAATAGCGGGGGAACAGATACGCAGTATTTT. Its translation is CASSSNSGGTDTQYF.

In its sample, this clonotype was seen many times. This rearrangement joins TRBV7-9 to TRBJ1-5; 7 positions match TRBD1. Germline CDR1 is SEHNR and CDR2 is FQNEAQ (reference sequence). The CDR3 is 14 residues long. Unmatched junction bases numbered 7, after V lost 4 bases and J lost 7 bases. The CDR3 DNA follows: TGTGCCAGCAGCTCGAGACAGGGTCTACAGCCCCAGCATTTT. It codes for CASSSRQGLQPQHF.

The chain is built from TRBV6-5 and TRBJ2-2; either TRBD1 or TRBD2 may fit D (5 bases each). The CDR3 runs to 14 residues. Trimming took 4 bases from V and 5 from J, leaving 11 bases between them. Germline CDR1 and CDR2: MNHEY and SVGAGI. The CDR3: CASSWGRDTGELFF. The CDR3 coding sequence is TGTGCCAGCAGTTGGGGACGGGATACCGGGGAGCTGTTTTTT.

The chain joins TRBV15 to TRBJ1-6; the match to TRBD1 covers 7 bases. Germline V lookup: CDR1 LNHNV, CDR2 YYDKDF (reference sequence). The CDR3 consists of 14 residues. Trimming removed 8 bases from V and 7 bases from J; junction bases left unmatched: 8. The chain's CDR3 is CATSRTGDNSPLHF. The CDR3 bases are TGTGCCACCTCGAGAACAGGGGACAATTCACCCCTCCACTTT.

The sample holds many counts of this clonotype. CDR3 sequence: CASSHSWGEETQYF. The CDR3 region has the DNA TGCGCCAGCAGCCACTCGTGGGGGGAAGAGACCCAGTACTTC. The chain has TRBV4-1 and TRBJ2-5; weak D call: TRBD2 (6 bases). CDR1 and CDR2 (germline): MGHRA, YSYEKL. Trimming removed 3 bases at V and 3 bases at J, with 11 bases between. This CDR3 contains 14 residues.

This clonotype appeared many times. The CDR3 loop is CASSLIAGGTDTQYF. In DNA, the CDR3 is TGTGCCAGCAGCTTAATAGCGGGGGGCACAGATACGCAGTATTTT. V usage is TRBV7-3 and J usage is TRBJ2-3; 9 bases align to TRBD2. The germline V gene encodes CDR1 SGHTA and CDR2 FQGTGA. The trim removed 1 base at V and 1 base at J, leaving 0 bases unmatched. The CDR3 totals 15 residues.

This clonotype was detected many times. A junction end diverges from the germline sequence, so it may reflect a read error. The rearrangement links TRBV6-4 to TRBJ2-2; 9 nucleotides align to TRBD1. Germline CDR1 and CDR2: MRHNA and SNTAGT. The CDR3 sequence is 15 residues long. The CDR3 is CASSEGQGNTGELFF. CDR3 DNA: TGCGCCAGCAGTGAGGGACAGGGGAACACCGGGGAGCTGTTTTTT.

The CDR3 DNA sequence: TGTGCCATCAGTGAGTCGAATGGACGTTGGGGTGGAAACACCATATATTTT. It yields the protein CAISESNGRWGGNTIYF. V gene TRBV10-3 combines with J gene TRBJ1-3; D is uncertain. This CDR3 has 17 amino acids. Germline V gene sequence: CDR1 ENHRY, CDR2 SYGVKD. Trimming shortened V by 0 bases and J by 3 bases, and 15 bases separated the two germline ends.

The gene calls are TRBV5-8 and TRBJ2-1; maybe TRBD1 (7 bases). The V and J ends lost 1 base and 3 bases respectively, with 11 bases between them. The CDR3 consists of 15 residues. Per germline, CDR1 SGHTS and CDR2 YDEGEE. The chain's CDR3 is CASSLTGDFYNEQFF. CDR3 coding DNA: TGTGCCAGCAGCTTGACAGGGGACTTCTACAATGAGCAGTTCTTC. The entire variable domain, with the rest obtained from reference TRBV5-8 and TRBJ2-1, is as follows: EAGVTQSPTHLIKTRGQQATLRCSPISGHTSVYWYQQALGLGLQFLLWYDEGEERNRGNFPPRFSGRQFPNYSSELNVNALELEDSALYLCASSLTGDFYNEQFFGPGTRLTVL.

This clonotype is medium-sized by share. CDR3 sequence reads: CASSQASGGAGELFF. Here the CDR3 DNA reads TGCGCCAGCAGCCAAGCTAGCGGGGGGGCCGGGGAGCTGTTTTTT. The chain employs TRBV4-3 and TRBJ2-2; TRBD2 matches 12 bases. CDR3 length equals 15 residues. The germline CDR1 and CDR2 sequences are LGHNA and YSLEER. The J segment lost 6 bases and the V segment lost 1 base, leaving 0 bases of the junction unmatched.